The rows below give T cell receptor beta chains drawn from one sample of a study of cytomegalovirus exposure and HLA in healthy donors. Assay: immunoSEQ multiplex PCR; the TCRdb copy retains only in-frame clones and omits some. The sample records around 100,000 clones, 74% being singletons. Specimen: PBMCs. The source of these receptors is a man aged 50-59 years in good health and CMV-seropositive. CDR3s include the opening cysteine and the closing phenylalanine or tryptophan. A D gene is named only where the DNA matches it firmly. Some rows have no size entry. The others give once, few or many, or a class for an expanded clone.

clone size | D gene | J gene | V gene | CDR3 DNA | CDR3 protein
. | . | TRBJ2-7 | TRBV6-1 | TGTGCCAGCAGTGGACCATACTACGAGCAGTACTTC | CASSGPYYEQYF
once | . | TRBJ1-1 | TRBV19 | TGTGCCAGTAGTGGGGGGAAGGGCCGGGAAGCTTTCTTT | CASSGGKGREAFF
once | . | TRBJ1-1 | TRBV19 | TGTGCCAGTACCCTCGTGGGGGGGCGGACGAACACTGAAGCTTTCTTT | CASTLVGGRTNTEAFF
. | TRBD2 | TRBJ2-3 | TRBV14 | TGTGCCAGCAGCCAAGAACGGCGACTAGCGGTGACAGATACGCAGTATTTT | CASSQERRLAVTDTQYF
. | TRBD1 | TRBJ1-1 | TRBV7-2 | TGTGCCAGCAGCTTTTACCCGGGACAGGCGAACACTGAAGCTTTCTTT | CASSFYPGQANTEAFF
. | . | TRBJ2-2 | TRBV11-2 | TGTGCCAGCAGCCCCCGCGGCGGGGACACCGGGGAGCTGTTTTTT | CASSPRGGDTGELFF
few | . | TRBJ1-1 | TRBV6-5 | TGTGCCAGCAGTTCAGGGACTGAAGCTTTCTTT | CASSSGTEAFF
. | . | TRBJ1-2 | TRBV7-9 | TGTGCCAGCAGCCCCGGAGGGGCGAACTATGGCTACACCTTC | CASSPGGANYGYTF
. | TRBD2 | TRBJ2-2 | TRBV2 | TGTGCCAGCAGTTTGTCGGGACTAGCGGCCCCCGGGGAGCTGTTTTTT | CASSLSGLAAPGELFF
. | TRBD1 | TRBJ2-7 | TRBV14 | TGTGCCAGCAGCCACGGGACAGCCGGTGGGCAGTACTTC | CASSHGTAGGQYF
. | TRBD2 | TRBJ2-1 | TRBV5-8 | TGTGCCAGCAGTCTAACCGGGACTAGCGCCGGAGACAATGAGCAGTTCTTC | CASSLTGTSAGDNEQFF
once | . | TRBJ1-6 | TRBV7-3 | TGTGCCAGCAGCCTCGACAGTAATTCACCCCTCCACTTT | CASSLDSNSPLHF
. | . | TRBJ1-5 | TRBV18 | TGTGCCAGCTCACCACAACAGGGCGGCAATCAGCCCCAGCATTTT | CASSPQQGGNQPQHF
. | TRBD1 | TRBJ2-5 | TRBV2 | TGTGCCAGCAGTTTGACAGGGGGCACCCAAGAGACCCAGTACTTC | CASSLTGGTQETQYF
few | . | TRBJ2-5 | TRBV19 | TGTGCCAGTGGGGGTGTGGGGGGGGCAGAGACCCAGTACTTC | CASGGVGGAETQYF
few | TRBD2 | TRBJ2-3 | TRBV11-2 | TGTGCCAGCAGCTCTTACCCCCTAGCGGGTGAAACAGATACGCAGTATTTT | CASSSYPLAGETDTQYF
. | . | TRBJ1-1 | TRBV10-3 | TGTGCCACCCTGGGGGGAGGTGTTGAAGCTTTCTTT | CATLGGGVEAFF
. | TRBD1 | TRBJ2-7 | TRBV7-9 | TGTGCCAGCAGCTCGAGCCGGGACAGGGGGGATGAGCAGTACTTC | CASSSSRDRGDEQYF
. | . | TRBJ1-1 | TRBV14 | TGTGCCAGCAGCCAAGATCTGGGGGGGAATACTGAAGCTTTCTTT | CASSQDLGGNTEAFF